The 6 T cell receptor beta chains below were found in one sample sequenced in a study of T cell responses to AZD1222 COVID-19 vaccine. Profiling relied on immunoSEQ multiplex PCR, and the TCRdb table lists in-frame clones only, not all of them. The data show 65,000 to 70,000 clones, under 90% seen once. This specimen was peripheral blood, taken 28 days after the second AZD1222 dose. These TCRs come from an adult who received the AZD1222 COVID-19 vaccine.

This clone was recorded once. The chain employs TRBV20-1 and TRBJ2-5; TRBD1 agrees at 7 bases. CDR1 DFQATT and CDR2 SNEGSKA come from the germline V gene (reference sequence). The J segment lost 5 bases and the V segment lost 4 bases, leaving 4 bases of the junction unmatched. The CDR3 extends over 12 amino acids. The CDR3, as DNA: TGCAGTGCTACTGACAGGGTTGAGACCCAGTACTTC. Translating it yields CSATDRVETQYF.

The rearrangement joins TRBV11-3 to TRBJ2-1, with TRBD2 identical over 13 bases. Germline-derived CDR1 and CDR2 are SGHNT and YENEEA. The CDR3 covers 18 residues. The junction had 5 bases not matched to a gene; V was cut back by 0 bases and J by 3 bases. CDR3 nucleotide sequence: TGTGCCAGCAGCTTAGAAGGACTAGCGGGGGCCCGCTACAATGAGCAGTTCTTC. It specifies CASSLEGLAGARYNEQFF.

This clone was found once. The V gene is TRBV4-3, the J gene TRBJ2-7; D possibly corresponds to TRBD2 (6 bases). The V and J ends lost 4 bases and 2 bases respectively, with 9 bases between them. The germline gives CDR1 LGHNA, CDR2 YSLEER. The CDR3 consists of 13 residues. The CDR3 protein is CASSPGRTYEQYF. The CDR3 DNA follows: TGCGCCAGCAGCCCAGGGAGGACCTACGAGCAGTACTTC.

The chain joins TRBV30 to TRBJ1-5, with TRBD1 as a possible D gene (5 bases). Between the trimmed V and J ends, which lost 0 bases and 9 bases, there was a span of 12 bases. This CDR3 is 13 amino acids long. The germline V gene has CDR1 GTSNPN and CDR2 SVGIG (reference sequence). DNA for the CDR3: TGTGCCTGGAGTGTAATGGTGGGACGGCCCCAGCATTTT. Its protein product is CAWSVMVGRPQHF.

V is TRBV5-4 and J is TRBJ2-5; 10 bases line up with TRBD2. With V trimmed by 2 bases and J by 5 bases, 6 bases remained unmatched. The length of the CDR3 is 15 residues. Germline CDR1 reads SGHNT; CDR2 reads YYREEE (reference sequence). The CDR3 region has the DNA TGTGCCAGCAGCTTTAAGCGGGGGGGCCGGGAGACCCAGTACTTC. This translates into CASSFKRGGRETQYF. The entire variable domain, with the rest obtained from reference TRBV5-4 and TRBJ2-5, is as follows: ETGVTQSPTHLIKTRGQQVTLRCSSQSGHNTVSWYQQALGQGPQFIFQYYREEENGRGNFPPRFSGLQFPNYSSELNVNALELDDSALYLCASSFKRGGRETQYFGPGTRLLVL.

The chain joins TRBV3-1 (or the pseudogene TRBV3-2) to TRBJ2-5, with unresolved D. CDR1 and CDR2 (germline): LGHDT, YNNKEL (reference sequence). The CDR3 is made up of 15 amino acids. V shed 0 bases and J shed 5 bases, with 13 bases lying between them. CDR3 nucleotide sequence: TGTGCCAGCAGCCAAGATTGGGCCCGCTGGGAGACCCAGTACTTC. Translated, it gives CASSQDWARWETQYF.